This T cell receptor (beta chain) was recorded in a study of monozygotic twins with cystic fibrosis. Clones were read by immunoSEQ multiplex PCR, and TCRdb kept only the in-frame ones, dropping some. The table lists over 25,000 clones, about 96% of them singletons, with approximately 2.8% in the top ten. The V segment lost 4 bases and the J segment 12 bases; nucleotides outside the gene matches: 15. This CDR3 spans 15 amino acids. Germline-derived CDR1 and CDR2 are SGDLS and YYNGEE. Findings of the study overall: The repertoire was suggested to be naive-dominated, clonality median about 0.009. V usage most resembled the co-twin in 13 of 16 pairs. In this small cohort, shared CDR3 numbers showed no association with age, concordance or disease severity. Monozygotic CF twin pairs shared significantly more nucleotide-identical clonotypes than unrelated CF individuals did.

In the case of this clone: Its antigen is currently unknown.

The sequenced sample consisted of blood. The chain links TRBV9 to TRBJ2-1; 8 bases are shared with TRBD2. The clonotype originates from a girl aged 2 to 9 with cystic fibrosis. CDR3 DNA sequence: TGTGCCAGCAGCCCGGGGGGGAATTCGGCTTTGCGGCAGTTCTTC. This gives the protein CASSPGGNSALRQFF.